This entry lists 25 T cell receptor beta chains sequenced from one sample in a study of blood T cell repertoires in COVID-19. This table comes from immunoSEQ multiplex PCR, and its TCRdb copy is limited to in-frame clones, with some not included. The table includes roughly 110,000 clones, around nine tenths detected once. Source material: peripheral blood. Receptors originate from an older woman who had recovered from COVID-19.

This clone was counted a few times. The V gene is TRBV5-1, the J gene TRBJ2-7, with 9 positions matching TRBD1. CDR1 and CDR2 from the germline V gene are SGHRS and YFSETQ. The CDR3 spans 13 residues. Trimming removed 3 bases from V and 5 bases from J; junction bases left unmatched: 3. The CDR3 DNA is TGCGCCAGCAGCTCCTGGACAGGGGACGAGCAGTACTTC. Encoded protein: CASSSWTGDEQYF.

The V gene is TRBV19, the J gene TRBJ2-1; no reliable D call. Trimming took off 5 bases at V and 6 bases at J, with 11 bases between the two ends. CDR1 is LNHDA and CDR2 is SQIVND in the germline V gene (reference sequence). CDR3 length: 13 amino acids. The CDR3 here is CASSPLLRNEQFF. CDR3 coding DNA: TGTGCCAGTAGTCCCCTACTTCGCAATGAGCAGTTCTTC. Filled out from reference TRBV19 and TRBJ2-1, the complete variable domain reads DGGITQSPKYLFRKEGQNVTLSCEQNLNHDAMYWYRQDPGQGLRLIYYSQIVNDFQKGDIAEGYSVSREKKESFPLTVTSAQKNPTAFYLCASSPLLRNEQFFGPGTRLTVL.

This clone has only a few counts. V usage is TRBV4-2 and J usage is TRBJ2-2, with 8 bases matching TRBD2. With 1 base clipped from V and 6 bases from J, the junction kept 10 bases outside the gene matches. Germline loops: CDR1 LGHNA, CDR2 YNFKEQ. The CDR3 contains 17 residues. The CDR3: CASSQVGGGSAPGELFF. CDR3 coding DNA: TGTGCCAGCAGCCAAGTGGGCGGGGGGTCTGCACCCGGGGAGCTGTTTTTT.

V is TRBV28 and J is TRBJ1-2, with TRBD1 identical over 8 bases. Trimming removed 7 bases from V and 4 bases from J; junction bases left unmatched: 8. This CDR3 comprises 14 residues. Germline V gene data show CDR1 as MDHEN and CDR2 as SYDVKM. DNA of the CDR3: TGTGCCAGCAATCCAGGGGGCACGGGCTATGGCTACACCTTC. This encodes CASNPGGTGYGYTF.

Note on this clone: The junction differs from germline at one of its ends, possibly a read error. The rearrangement joins TRBV2 to TRBJ2-7; 7 positions match TRBD1. Germline CDR1 and CDR2: SNHLY and FYNNEI. The CDR3 is 11 residues long. DNA for the CDR3: TGTGCCGGCAGACAGGGATGGGAGCAGTACTTC. Amino acid sequence: CAGRQGWEQYF.

The rearrangement uses TRBV12-3 or TRBV12-4 and TRBJ1-6; no clear D. V was cut by 6 bases and J by 7 bases, with 10 bases left in between. This CDR3 is 13 amino acids long. This CDR3 is CASSYNRNSPLHF. CDR3 DNA: TGTGCCAGCAGCTACAACAGAAATTCACCCCTCCACTTT.

The rearrangement joins TRBV10-1 to TRBJ1-1, with unresolved D. There are 16 residues in the CDR3. V was shortened by 8 bases and J by 4 bases, with 23 bases between the two germline ends. Germline values: CDR1 WNHNN, CDR2 SYGVQD (reference sequence). The CDR3 loop reads CASSRLRRREITEAFF. The CDR3 nucleotides are TGCGCCAGCTCCCGATTAAGGCGTAGGGAGATCACTGAAGCTTTCTTT.

V usage is TRBV28 and J usage is TRBJ1-2; the match to TRBD1 covers 7 bases. Germline trimming cut 6 bases from V and 8 bases from J; bases unmatched to any gene: 9. Germline V CDR1 and CDR2: MDHEN, SYDVKM. The CDR3 length is 13 residues. CDR3 loop: CASRTQGVRGYTF. The CDR3 region has the DNA TGTGCCAGCAGAACCCAGGGGGTAAGGGGCTACACCTTC.

The chain uses TRBV28 and TRBJ1-3; D is unclear. The V gene lost 11 bases and the J gene lost 0 bases, with 14 bases spanning the gap. The germline gives CDR1 MDHEN, CDR2 SYDVKM. The CDR3 has 14 residues. CDR3 region: CAHSTPYSGNTIYF. CDR3 DNA: TGTGCCCACTCCACGCCCTACTCTGGAAACACCATATATTTT.

The genes are TRBV7-3 and TRBJ2-1; 9 bases are a match to TRBD1. This CDR3 spans 16 amino acids. Per the germline V gene, CDR1 is SGHTA and CDR2 is FQGTGA. With V trimmed by 5 bases and J by 11 bases, 16 bases remained unmatched. The CDR3 loop reads CASSLQPTGGESKQFF. Written as DNA, the CDR3 is TGTGCCAGCAGCCTACAACCGACAGGGGGGGAGTCCAAGCAGTTCTTC.

The chain employs TRBV5-1 and TRBJ2-7; possibly TRBD2 for D (5 bases). Trimming shortened V by 0 bases and J by 0 bases, and 7 bases separated the two germline ends. Germline CDR1 reads SGHRS; CDR2 reads YFSETQ. The CDR3 consists of 14 residues. This CDR3 is CASSLGLASYEQYF. DNA of the CDR3: TGCGCCAGCAGCTTGGGGCTAGCCTCCTACGAGCAGTACTTC.

The chain recombines TRBV18 with TRBJ1-2, with no clear D. The CDR3 consists of 15 residues. The V and J ends lost 3 bases and 7 bases respectively, with 18 bases between them. Germline values: CDR1 KGHSH, CDR2 LQKENI. CDR3 nucleotide sequence: TGTGCCAGCTCACCCTGGGAGGGTCTCCCTGGTGGCTACACCTTC. This encodes CASSPWEGLPGGYTF.

The chain is built from TRBV7-2 and TRBJ2-1; no clear D gene. The V end was cut by 3 bases, the J end by 2 bases, with 8 bases between. Germline values: CDR1 SGHTA, CDR2 FQGNSA. CDR3 length: 14 residues. CDR3 amino acids: CASSFGHAYNEQFF. Written as DNA, the CDR3 is TGTGCCAGCAGCTTTGGCCACGCCTACAATGAGCAGTTCTTC.

The chain recombines TRBV9 with TRBJ2-1; TRBD2 aligns across 12 bases. The J segment lost 2 bases and the V segment lost 3 bases, leaving 0 bases of the junction unmatched. This CDR3 has 15 amino acids. CDR1 SGDLS and CDR2 YYNGEE come from the germline V gene. Written as DNA, the CDR3 is TGTGCCAGCAGCGCTAGCGGGGGGGCCTACAATGAGCAGTTCTTC. Amino acids: CASSASGGAYNEQFF.

CDR3 nucleotides: TGTGCCAGCAGCCCGAGACTAGGCAATCAGCCCCAGCATTTT. It specifies CASSPRLGNQPQHF. This sequence joins TRBV27 and TRBJ1-5, with D uncertain. Germline V CDR1 and CDR2: MNHEY, SMNVEV (reference sequence). The CDR3 sequence is 14 residues long. V lost 6 bases to trimming and J lost 2 bases, with 11 bases between them.

CDR3 loop: CASSTPTSGRAGEQFF. In nucleotides, the CDR3 is TGTGCCAGTAGTACCCCGACTAGCGGGAGAGCTGGAGAGCAGTTCTTC. V is TRBV19 and J is TRBJ2-1; 12 nucleotides line up with TRBD2. After removal of 4 bases from V and 10 bases from J, the junction contained 11 bases not matched to a gene. The germline V gene has CDR1 LNHDA and CDR2 SQIVND (reference sequence). This CDR3 region has 16 residues.

Only a few counts were recorded for this clone. The gene calls are TRBV28 and TRBJ1-5; TRBD1 is a possible D gene (6 bases). The V and J ends lost 4 bases and 6 bases respectively, with 7 bases between them. There are 12 residues in the CDR3. Germline V gives CDR1 MDHEN, CDR2 SYDVKM. The CDR3 region has the DNA TGTGCCAGCAGTTACAGGGTTCAGCCCCAGCATTTT. As protein: CASSYRVQPQHF.

The chain couples TRBV6-5 to TRBJ2-3, with D maybe TRBD2 (6 bases). The CDR3 loop spans 14 amino acids. Per the germline V gene, CDR1 is MNHEY and CDR2 is SVGAGI. Trimming shortened V by 0 bases and J by 3 bases, and 7 bases separated the two germline ends. Here the CDR3 DNA reads TGTGCCAGCAGTTACTCTGGGGGGACAGATACGCAGTATTTT. Translation gives CASSYSGGTDTQYF.

The V gene is TRBV7-9, the J gene TRBJ2-7; 8 bases fit TRBD1. CDR3 size: 15 residues. Germline assignment: CDR1 SEHNR and CDR2 FQNEAQ (reference sequence). V shed 1 base, J shed 2 bases, and the junction held 4 bases outside the gene matches. The CDR3 nucleotides read TGTGCCAGCAGCTTAGGTCAGGGGGCAGCCTACGAGCAGTACTTC. Amino acids: CASSLGQGAAYEQYF.

V gene TRBV5-1 combines with J gene TRBJ2-7, with D possibly TRBD2 on 6 matching bases. CDR3 length: 14 amino acids. Germline V CDR1 and CDR2: SGHRS, YFSETQ. V gave up 0 bases and J gave up 4 bases, with 11 bases separating them. CDR3 region: CASSLESAGYEQYF. The CDR3 nucleotides are TGCGCCAGCAGCTTGGAGTCCGCGGGGTACGAGCAGTACTTC.

The V gene is TRBV9, the J gene TRBJ2-1; D gene uncertain. Per the germline V gene, CDR1 is SGDLS and CDR2 is YYNGEE. The CDR3 has 14 residues. Trimming removed 1 base from V and 6 bases from J, with 11 bases in between. The CDR3 spells CASSVPSRVNEQFF. DNA of the CDR3: TGTGCCAGCAGCGTACCTTCTCGAGTCAATGAGCAGTTCTTC. The full variable domain, in which reference TRBV9 and TRBJ2-1 provide the parts outside the CDR3, is DSGVTQTPKHLITATGQRVTLRCSPRSGDLSVYWYQQSLDQGLQFLIQYYNGEERAKGNILERFSAQQFPDLHSELNLSSLELGDSALYFCASSVPSRVNEQFFGPGTRLTVL.

This chain connects TRBV14 to TRBJ1-1; possibly TRBD1 for D (6 bases). The CDR3 loop spans 15 amino acids. Between the trimmed V and J ends, which lost 2 bases and 4 bases, there was a span of 14 bases. Germline CDR1 is SGHDN and CDR2 is FVKESK. CDR3 sequence (DNA): TGTGCCAGCAGCCAAAACCACGGACAGTTCACTGAAGCTTTCTTT. Protein product: CASSQNHGQFTEAFF. Full variable domain (remainder filled in from reference TRBV14 and TRBJ1-1): EAGVTQFPSHSVIEKGQTVTLRCDPISGHDNLYWYRRVMGKEIKFLLHFVKESKQDESGMPNNRFLAERTGGTYSTLKVQPAELEDSGVYFCASSQNHGQFTEAFFGQGTRLTVV.

V usage is TRBV6-2 or TRBV6-3 and J usage is TRBJ2-7, with 7 bases identical to TRBD2. The junction had 11 bases not matched to a gene; V was cut back by 6 bases and J by 3 bases. The CDR3 totals 15 residues. The germline V gene encodes CDR1 MNHEY and CDR2 SVGEGT. In DNA, the CDR3 is TGTGCCAGCAGCCCATCTAGCGGAGGGTTCTACGAGCAGTACTTC. This encodes CASSPSSGGFYEQYF.

The chain is built from TRBV5-1 and TRBJ2-7, with a possible D match to TRBD1 (6 bases). V was cut by 5 bases and J by 2 bases, with 14 bases left in between. In germline, CDR1 is SGHRS, CDR2 YFSETQ. This CDR3 has 14 amino acids. DNA for the CDR3: TGCGCCAGCAGTGTACAGGGTCTACCCTACGAGCAGTACTTC. Protein product: CASSVQGLPYEQYF.

The rearrangement joins TRBV18 to TRBJ2-3, with D perhaps TRBD2 (5 bases). The CDR3 totals 16 residues. Germline CDR1 and CDR2: KGHSH and LQKENI. With 4 bases removed from V and 0 bases from J, the gap between germline ends came to 14 bases. This CDR3 reads CASSRVGVTSTDTQYF. The CDR3 DNA reads as TGTGCCAGCTCACGGGTCGGGGTCACTAGCACAGATACGCAGTATTTT.